Below, 5 T cell receptor beta chains from the same sample are listed, as sequenced in a study of T cell clones after liver transplantation (dated by TCRdb to the late 2010s). Library preparation employed the immunoSEQ multiplex PCR assay. TCRdb limited this immuneACCESS table to in-frame rearrangements with V and J called. A share of clones is missing; checked studies link under half to unresolved V genes, and the rest is unexplained. Within this sample are about 51,000 clones, with 65% to 80% of them counted one time only. The ten top clones hold about 10% of the sample. Sequencing was performed on CD4+ T cells from blood, taken about 56 months after liver transplant. All receptors come from a human patient who received a liver transplant. After transplantation, some T cells may belong to the graft donor instead of the recipient.

J is TRBJ1-1 and V is TRBV10-2, with D uncertain. CDR1 WSHSY and CDR2 SAAADI come from the germline V gene. This CDR3 has 13 amino acids. With 8 bases removed from V and 1 base from J, the gap between germline ends came to 11 bases. The CDR3 sequence is CASGRQQNTEAFF. The CDR3, as DNA: TGCGCCAGCGGCAGGCAGCAGAACACTGAAGCTTTCTTT.

The CDR3 sequence: CASSLARVSGYTF. The CDR3 DNA sequence: TGTGCCAGCAGCTTGGCCAGGGTATCGGGCTACACCTTC. The J gene is TRBJ1-2, the V gene TRBV5-6, with D perhaps matching TRBD1 (5 bases). V gave up 0 bases and J gave up 8 bases, with 11 bases separating them. This CDR3 region has 13 residues. CDR1 and CDR2 (germline): SGHDT, YYEEEE.

The chain employs TRBV28 and TRBJ2-1; D uncertain. CDR3 size: 13 residues. V dropped 3 bases and J dropped 1 base, with 4 bases sitting between them. Looked up from germline, CDR1 is MDHEN and CDR2 is SYDVKM. As DNA, the CDR3 is TGTGCCAGCAGTTTGTCATCCTACAATGAGCAGTTCTTC. It encodes CASSLSSYNEQFF.

V usage is TRBV11-1 and J usage is TRBJ2-3; 15 positions agree with TRBD2. The CDR3 runs to 18 residues. Per germline, CDR1 SGHAT and CDR2 FQDESV (reference sequence). Losses at the gene ends were 5 bases for V and 1 base for J; bases not matched to a gene: 7. The CDR3 coding sequence is TGTGCCAGCAGCCCAGGACTAGCGGGGGGGCTAGGCACAGATACGCAGTATTTT. Residues: CASSPGLAGGLGTDTQYF.

V is TRBV4-1 and J is TRBJ2-1; the D gene is possibly TRBD1 (6 bases). Germline CDR1 is MGHRA and CDR2 is YSYEKL. The V end was cut by 1 base, the J end by 10 bases, with 14 bases between. The CDR3 loop spans 14 amino acids. CDR3 loop: CASSQGVWGREQFF. DNA of the CDR3: TGCGCCAGCAGCCAAGGGGTGTGGGGGCGCGAGCAGTTCTTC.